The clone carrying this TCR beta chain has more than one count but fewer than ten. Enrolment of Seattle patients took place during active infection, and they were followed longitudinally. Per the authors' pipeline: By means of reference gene primer amplification, nucleated cell counts were estimated. The assay was immunoSEQ multiplex PCR, and TCRdb's table has in-frame clones only and misses some. That table supplies the V and J calls and clone size; D and trimming were determined from the DNA. This sample has a few hundred thousand clones, with less than 90% found just once. This sample was taken from a study of blood T cell repertoires in COVID-19. Study context: Donors in the United States, Italy and Spain gave samples during acute or convalescent COVID-19.

The CDR3 is 16 residues long. This chain links TRBV21-1 with TRBJ1-6; the table's TRBD1 call for D was not verified on the DNA. TRBV21-1 is listed as a pseudogene. This receptor was obtained from a woman aged 55-69 years with COVID-19, enrolled during active disease. The sample comprised peripheral blood. CDR3 sequence: CASSKNGTGYPSPLHF. CDR3 DNA sequence: TGTGCCAGCAGCAAGAACGGGACAGGGTACCCTTCACCCCTCCACTTT.